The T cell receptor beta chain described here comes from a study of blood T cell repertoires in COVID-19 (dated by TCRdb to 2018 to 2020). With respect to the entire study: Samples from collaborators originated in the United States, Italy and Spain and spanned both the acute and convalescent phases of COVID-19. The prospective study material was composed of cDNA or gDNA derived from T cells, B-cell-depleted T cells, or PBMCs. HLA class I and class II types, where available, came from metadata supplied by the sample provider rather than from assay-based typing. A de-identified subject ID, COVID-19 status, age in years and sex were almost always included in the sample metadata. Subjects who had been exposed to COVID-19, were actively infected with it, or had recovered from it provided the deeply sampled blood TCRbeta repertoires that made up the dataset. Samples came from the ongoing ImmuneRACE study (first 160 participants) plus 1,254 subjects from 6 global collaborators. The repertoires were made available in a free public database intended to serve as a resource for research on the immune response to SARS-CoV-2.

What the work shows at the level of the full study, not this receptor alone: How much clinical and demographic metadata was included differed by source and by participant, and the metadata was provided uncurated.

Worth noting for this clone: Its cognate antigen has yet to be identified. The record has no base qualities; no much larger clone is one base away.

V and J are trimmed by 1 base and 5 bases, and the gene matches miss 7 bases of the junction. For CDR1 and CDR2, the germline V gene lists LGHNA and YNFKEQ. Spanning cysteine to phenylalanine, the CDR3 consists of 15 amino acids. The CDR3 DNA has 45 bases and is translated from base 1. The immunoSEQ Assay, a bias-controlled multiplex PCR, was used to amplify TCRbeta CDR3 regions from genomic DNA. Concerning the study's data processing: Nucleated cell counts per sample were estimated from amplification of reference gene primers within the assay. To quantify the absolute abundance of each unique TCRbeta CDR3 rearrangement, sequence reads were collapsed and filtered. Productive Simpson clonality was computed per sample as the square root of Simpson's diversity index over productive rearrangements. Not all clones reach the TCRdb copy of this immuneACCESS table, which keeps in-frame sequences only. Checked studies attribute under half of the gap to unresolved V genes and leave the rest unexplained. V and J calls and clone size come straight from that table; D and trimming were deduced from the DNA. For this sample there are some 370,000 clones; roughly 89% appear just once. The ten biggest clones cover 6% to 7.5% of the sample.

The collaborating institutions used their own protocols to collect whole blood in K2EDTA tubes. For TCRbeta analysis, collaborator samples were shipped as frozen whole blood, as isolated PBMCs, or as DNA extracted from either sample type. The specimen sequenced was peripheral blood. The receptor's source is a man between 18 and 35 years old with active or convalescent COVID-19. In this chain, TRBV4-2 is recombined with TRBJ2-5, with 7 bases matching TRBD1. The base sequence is TGTGCCAGCAGCCAAGTTGACAGGGATTCGGAGACCCAGTACTTC. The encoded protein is CASSQVDRDSETQYF.